This TCR beta chain was observed in a study of T cells in Graves' hyperthyroidism and ophthalmopathy. Using RNA transcripts as the source, TCR beta CDR3 regions were amplified. HTBI primers were the set used in a first-round RT-PCR of the TCR CDR3. TCRdb recomputed calls from the multiplex PCR reads with MiXCR, one row per CDR3 protein. This sample yields hundreds of thousands of distinct CDR3 sequences, of which 35% to 40% are seen a single time; over 8% belongs to the top ten. This clonotype came up many times. An end of the junction differs from the germline gene, which may be a read error. CDR1 SEHNR and CDR2 FQNEAQ come from the germline V gene (reference sequence). CDR3 length: 12 residues.

The material sequenced was blood. The receptor comes from a man in his late teens or twenties with Graves' hyperthyroidism. This chain uses TRBV7-9 with TRBJ1-1; 9 bases align to TRBD1. CDR3 protein: CASSWTGAEAFF. In nucleotides, the CDR3 is TGCGCCAGCAGCTGGACAGGGGCTGAAGCTTTCTTT.